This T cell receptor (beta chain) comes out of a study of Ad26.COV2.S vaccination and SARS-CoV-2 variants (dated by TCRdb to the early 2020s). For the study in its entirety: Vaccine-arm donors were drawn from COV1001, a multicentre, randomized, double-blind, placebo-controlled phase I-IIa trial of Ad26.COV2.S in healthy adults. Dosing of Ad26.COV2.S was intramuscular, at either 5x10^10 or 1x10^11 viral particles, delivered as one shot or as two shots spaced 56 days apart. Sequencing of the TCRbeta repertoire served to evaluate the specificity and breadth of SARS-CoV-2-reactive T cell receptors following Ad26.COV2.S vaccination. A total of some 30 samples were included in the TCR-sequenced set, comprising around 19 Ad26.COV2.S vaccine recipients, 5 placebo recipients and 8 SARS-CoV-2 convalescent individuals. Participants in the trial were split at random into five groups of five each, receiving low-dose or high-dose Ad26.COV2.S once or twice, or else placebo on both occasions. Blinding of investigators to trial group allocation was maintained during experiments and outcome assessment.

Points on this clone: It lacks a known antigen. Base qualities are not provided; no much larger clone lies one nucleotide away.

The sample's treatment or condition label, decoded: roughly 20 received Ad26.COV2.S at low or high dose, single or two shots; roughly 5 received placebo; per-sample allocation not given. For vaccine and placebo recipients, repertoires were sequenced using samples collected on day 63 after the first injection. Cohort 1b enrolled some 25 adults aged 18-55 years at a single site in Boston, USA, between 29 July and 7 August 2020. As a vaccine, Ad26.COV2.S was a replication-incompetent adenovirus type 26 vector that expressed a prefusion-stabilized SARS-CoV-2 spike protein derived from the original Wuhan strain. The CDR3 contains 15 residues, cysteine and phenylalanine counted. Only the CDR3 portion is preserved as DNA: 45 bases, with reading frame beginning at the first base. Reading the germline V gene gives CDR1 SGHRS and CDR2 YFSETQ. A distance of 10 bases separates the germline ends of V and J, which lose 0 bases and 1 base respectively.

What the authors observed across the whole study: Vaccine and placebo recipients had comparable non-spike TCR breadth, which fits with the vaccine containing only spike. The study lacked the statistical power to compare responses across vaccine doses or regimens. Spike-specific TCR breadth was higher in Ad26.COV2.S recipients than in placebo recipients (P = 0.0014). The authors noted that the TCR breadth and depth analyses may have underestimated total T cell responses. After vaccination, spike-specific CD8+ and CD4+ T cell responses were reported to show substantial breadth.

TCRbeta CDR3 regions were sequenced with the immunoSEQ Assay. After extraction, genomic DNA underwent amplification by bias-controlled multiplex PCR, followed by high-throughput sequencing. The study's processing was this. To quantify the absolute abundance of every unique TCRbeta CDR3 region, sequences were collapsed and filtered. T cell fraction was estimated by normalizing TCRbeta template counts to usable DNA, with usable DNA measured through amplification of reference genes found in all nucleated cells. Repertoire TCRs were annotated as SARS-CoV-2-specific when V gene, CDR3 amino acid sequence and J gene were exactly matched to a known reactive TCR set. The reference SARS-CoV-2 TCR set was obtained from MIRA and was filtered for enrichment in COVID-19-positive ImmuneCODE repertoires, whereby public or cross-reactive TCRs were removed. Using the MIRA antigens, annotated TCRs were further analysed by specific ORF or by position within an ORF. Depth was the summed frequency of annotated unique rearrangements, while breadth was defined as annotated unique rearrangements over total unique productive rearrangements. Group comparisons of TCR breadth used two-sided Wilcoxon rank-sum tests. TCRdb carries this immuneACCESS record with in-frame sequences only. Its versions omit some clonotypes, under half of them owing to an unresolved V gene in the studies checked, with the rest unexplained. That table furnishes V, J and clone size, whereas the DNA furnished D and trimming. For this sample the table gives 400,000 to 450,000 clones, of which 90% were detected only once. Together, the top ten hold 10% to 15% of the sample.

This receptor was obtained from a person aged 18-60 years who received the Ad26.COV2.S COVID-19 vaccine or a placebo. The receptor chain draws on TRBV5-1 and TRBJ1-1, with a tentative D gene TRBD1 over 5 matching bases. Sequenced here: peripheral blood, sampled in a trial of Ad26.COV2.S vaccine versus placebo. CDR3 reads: CASSLVAGRNTEAFF. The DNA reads TGCGCCAGCAGCTTGGTAGCGGGACGGAACACTGAAGCTTTCTTT.